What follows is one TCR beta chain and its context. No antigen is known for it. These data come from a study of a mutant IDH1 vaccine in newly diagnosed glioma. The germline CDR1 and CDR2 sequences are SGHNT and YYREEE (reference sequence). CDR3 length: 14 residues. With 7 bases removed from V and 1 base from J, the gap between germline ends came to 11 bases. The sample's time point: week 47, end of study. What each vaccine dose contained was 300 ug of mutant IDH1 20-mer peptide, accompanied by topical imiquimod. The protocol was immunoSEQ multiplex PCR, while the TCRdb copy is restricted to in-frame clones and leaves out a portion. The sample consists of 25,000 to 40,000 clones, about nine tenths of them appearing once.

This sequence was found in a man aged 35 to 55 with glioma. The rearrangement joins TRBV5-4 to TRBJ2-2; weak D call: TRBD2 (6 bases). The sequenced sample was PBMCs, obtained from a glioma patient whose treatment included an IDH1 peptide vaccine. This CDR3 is CASLSGLNTGELFF. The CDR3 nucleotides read TGTGCCAGCCTAAGCGGGCTGAACACCGGGGAGCTGTTTTTT.